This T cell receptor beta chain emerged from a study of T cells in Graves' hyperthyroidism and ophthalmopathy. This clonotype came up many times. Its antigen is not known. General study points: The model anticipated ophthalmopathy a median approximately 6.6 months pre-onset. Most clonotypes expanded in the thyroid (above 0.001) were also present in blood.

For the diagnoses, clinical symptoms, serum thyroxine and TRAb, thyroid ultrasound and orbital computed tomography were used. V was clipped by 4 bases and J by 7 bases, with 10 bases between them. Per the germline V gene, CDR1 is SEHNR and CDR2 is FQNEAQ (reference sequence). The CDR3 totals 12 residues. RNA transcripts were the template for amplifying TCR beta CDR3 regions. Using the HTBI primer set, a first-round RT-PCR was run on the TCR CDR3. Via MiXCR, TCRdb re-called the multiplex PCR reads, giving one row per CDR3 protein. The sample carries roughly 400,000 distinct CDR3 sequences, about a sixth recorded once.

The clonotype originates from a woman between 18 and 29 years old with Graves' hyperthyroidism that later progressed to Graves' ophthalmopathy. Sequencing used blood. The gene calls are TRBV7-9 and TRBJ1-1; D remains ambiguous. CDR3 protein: CASSSALLEAFF. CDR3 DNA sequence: TGTGCCAGCAGCTCCGCCCTCCTTGAAGCTTTCTTT.